This TCR beta chain originates from a study of early T cells in non-severe SARS-CoV-2 infection. TCRdb used MiXCR to reprocess the 5' RACE reads, holding one entry per CDR3 protein. The sample lists tens of thousands of distinct CDR3 sequences, less than 10% occurring once. Between the trimmed V and J ends, which lost 3 bases and 0 bases, there was a span of 6 bases. The CDR3 length is 12 residues. CDR1 DFQATT and CDR2 SNEGSKA come from the germline V gene (reference sequence). The V and J genes are TRBV20-1 and TRBJ2-7, with D hard to call. The receptor was derived from an adult who was a healthcare worker with PCR-confirmed SARS-CoV-2 infection or an uninfected control (not recorded which). The specimen was whole blood, collected at baseline. The CDR3 is CSASPSSYEQYF. In DNA form, the CDR3 reads TGCAGTGCTAGTCCTAGCTCCTACGAGCAGTACTTC.